The source of this T cell receptor beta chain is a study of blood T cell repertoires in COVID-19. Original data processing: Estimates of nucleated cell counts were drawn from the amplification of reference gene primers. Here immunoSEQ multiplex PCR was the method, and the copy in TCRdb shows in-frame clones only, minus some. The DNA was the basis for D and trimming; V, J and clone size are from that table. Among a few hundred thousand clones listed, around 90% were seen once. The trim removed 1 base at V and 2 bases at J, leaving 8 bases unmatched. The CDR3 has 19 residues. Germline values: CDR1 SGHDT, CDR2 YYEEEE.

Material for sequencing was peripheral blood. The chain couples TRBV5-6 to TRBJ2-3, with TRBD2 identical over 15 bases. The receptor was derived from a woman in her thirties or forties who had recovered from COVID-19. The CDR3 DNA sequence: TGTGCCAGCAGCTTGCGGACTAGCGGGAGGGCGGCCCCCACAGATACGCAGTATTTT. It translates to CASSLRTSGRAAPTDTQYF.